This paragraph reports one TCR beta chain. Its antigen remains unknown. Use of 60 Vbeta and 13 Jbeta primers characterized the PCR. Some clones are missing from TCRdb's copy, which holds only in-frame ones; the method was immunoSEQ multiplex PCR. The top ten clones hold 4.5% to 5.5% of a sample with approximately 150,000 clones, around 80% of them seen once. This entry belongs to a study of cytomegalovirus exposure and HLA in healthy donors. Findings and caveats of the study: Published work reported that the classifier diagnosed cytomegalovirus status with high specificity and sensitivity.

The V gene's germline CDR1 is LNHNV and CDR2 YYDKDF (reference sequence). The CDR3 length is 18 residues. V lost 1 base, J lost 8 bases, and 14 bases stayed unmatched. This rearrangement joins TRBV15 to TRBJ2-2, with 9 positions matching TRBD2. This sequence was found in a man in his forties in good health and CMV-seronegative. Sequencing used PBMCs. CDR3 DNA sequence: TGTGCCACCAGCAGAGGGAACAGCGGGGGGCCAAGGACAGGGGAGCTGTTTTTT. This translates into CATSRGNSGGPRTGELFF.